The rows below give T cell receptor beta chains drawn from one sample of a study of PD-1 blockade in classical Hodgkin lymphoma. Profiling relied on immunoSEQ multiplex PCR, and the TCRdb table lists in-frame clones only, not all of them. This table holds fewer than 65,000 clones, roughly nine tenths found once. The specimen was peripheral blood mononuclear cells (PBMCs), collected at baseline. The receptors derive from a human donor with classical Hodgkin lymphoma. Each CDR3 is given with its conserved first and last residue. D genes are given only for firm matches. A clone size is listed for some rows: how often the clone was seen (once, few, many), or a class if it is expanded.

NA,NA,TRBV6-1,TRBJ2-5,CASSEGGTQYF,TGTGCCAGCAGTGAAGGGGGGACCCAGTACTTC
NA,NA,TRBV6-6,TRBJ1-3,CASLPGGRSGNTIYF,TGTGCCAGCCTTCCGGGGGGACGGTCTGGAAACACCATATATTTT
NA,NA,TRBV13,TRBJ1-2,CASSYGAGYTF,TGTGCCAGCAGTTACGGGGCAGGCTACACCTTC
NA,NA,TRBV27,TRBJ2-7,CASRPENRYYEQYF,TGTGCCAGCAGGCCGGAGAACAGATACTACGAGCAGTACTTC
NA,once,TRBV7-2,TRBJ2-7,CASSLELSYEQYF,TGTGCCAGCAGCTTAGAGTTAAGCTACGAGCAGTACTTC
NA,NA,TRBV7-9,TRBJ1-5,CASSLADTQPQHF,TGTGCCAGCAGCTTAGCCGATACCCAGCCCCAGCATTTT
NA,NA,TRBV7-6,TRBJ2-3,CASSSMGQGIDTQYF,TGTGCCAGCAGCTCAATGGGACAAGGAATAGATACGCAGTATTTT
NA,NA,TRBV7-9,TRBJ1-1,CASSLEGNTEAFF,TGTGCCAGCAGCTTGGAGGGGAACACTGAAGCTTTCTTT
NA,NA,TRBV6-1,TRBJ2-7,CASSPQAYEQYF,TGTGCCAGCAGCCCTCAGGCCTACGAGCAGTACTTC
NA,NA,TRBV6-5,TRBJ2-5,CASTDRTSRGETQYF,TGTGCCAGCACTGACAGGACCTCACGGGGAGAGACCCAGTACTTC
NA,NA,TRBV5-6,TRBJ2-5,CASSLEASQETQYF,TGTGCCAGCAGCTTGGAAGCTTCCCAAGAGACCCAGTACTTC
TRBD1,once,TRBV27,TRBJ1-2,CASRRRAGGLIGFYGYTF,TGTGCCAGCAGGAGGCGGGCAGGGGGACTTATAGGCTTCTATGGCTACACCTTC
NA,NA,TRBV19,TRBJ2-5,CASSIGTGWETQYF,TGTGCCAGTAGTATAGGAACGGGTTGGGAGACCCAGTACTTC
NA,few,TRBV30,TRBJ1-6,CAWSSNSPLHF,TGTGCCTGGAGTTCGAATTCACCCCTCCACTTT
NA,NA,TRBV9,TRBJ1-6,CASSVVADFNSPLHF,TGTGCCAGCAGCGTAGTAGCGGACTTCAATTCACCCCTCCACTTT
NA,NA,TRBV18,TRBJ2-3,CASSYEADTQYF,TGTGCCAGCTCATATGAGGCAGATACGCAGTATTTT
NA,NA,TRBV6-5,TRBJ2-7,CASRAGTLYEQYF,TGTGCCAGCAGGGCCGGGACACTTTACGAGCAGTACTTT
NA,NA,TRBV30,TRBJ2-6,CARLGPGANVLTF,TGTGCCCGGCTCGGCCCCGGGGCCAACGTCCTGACTTTC
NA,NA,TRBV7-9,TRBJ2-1,CASSSMDSWSHNEQFF,TGTGCCAGCAGCTCAATGGACAGTTGGTCCCACAATGAGCAGTTCTTC
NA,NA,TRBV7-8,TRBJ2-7,CASSLAPITYEQYF,TGTGCCAGCAGCTTAGCACCGATTACCTACGAGCAGTACTTC
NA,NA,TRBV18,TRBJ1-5,CASSSGAIFQPQHF,TGTGCCAGCTCATCAGGGGCTATTTTTCAGCCCCAGCATTTT
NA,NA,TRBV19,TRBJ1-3,CASSISHRFSGNTIYF,TGTGCCAGTAGTATCAGCCACAGGTTCTCTGGAAACACCATATATTTT
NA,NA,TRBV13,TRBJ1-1,CASREQETTEAFF,TGTGCCAGCCGCGAACAGGAGACCACTGAAGCTTTCTTT
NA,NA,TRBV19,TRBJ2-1,CASSIGRAGIYNEQFF,TGTGCCAGTAGTATAGGGCGGGCGGGAATCTACAATGAGCAGTTCTTC
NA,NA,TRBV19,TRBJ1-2,CASREYGYTF,TGTGCCAGTCGAGAGTATGGCTACACCTTC
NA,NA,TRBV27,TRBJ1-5,CASGGREPLFSNQPQHF,TGTGCCAGCGGGGGACGGGAACCCCTGTTTAGCAATCAGCCCCAGCATTTT
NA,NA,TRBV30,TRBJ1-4,CAWSRGDFGEKLFF,TGTGCCTGGAGTCGAGGGGATTTTGGCGAAAAACTGTTTTTT
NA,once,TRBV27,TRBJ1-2,CASSWGPANYGYTF,TGTGCCAGCAGTTGGGGGCCGGCTAACTATGGCTACACCTTC
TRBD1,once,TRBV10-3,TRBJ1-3,CAISEARQGRNTIYF,TGTGCCATCAGTGAGGCACGACAGGGGAGAAACACCATATATTTT
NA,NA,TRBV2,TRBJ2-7,CASSPGPDQGGYEQYF,TGTGCCAGCAGTCCCGGACCGGACCAGGGGGGGTACGAGCAGTACTTC
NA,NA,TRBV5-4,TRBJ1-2,CASSLDDGYTF,TGTGCCAGCAGCTTGGATGATGGCTACACCTTC
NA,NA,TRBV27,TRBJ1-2,CASSFKKTYGYTF,TGTGCCAGCAGTTTTAAGAAGACATATGGCTACACCTTC
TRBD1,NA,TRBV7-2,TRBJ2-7,CASSLLPDRTYEQYF,TGTGCCAGCAGCTTACTCCCGGACAGGACCTACGAGCAGTACTTC
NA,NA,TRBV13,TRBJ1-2,CASSSAGPLLAF,TGTGCCAGCAGCTCCGCGGGACCCCTACTGGCCTTC
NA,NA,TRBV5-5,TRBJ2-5,CASSLEGRQGETQYF,TGTGCCAGCAGCTTGGAGGGCAGGCAGGGGGAGACCCAGTACTTC
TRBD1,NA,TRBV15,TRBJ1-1,CATSRDRAMNTEAFF,TGTGCCACCAGCAGGGACAGGGCAATGAACACTGAAGCTTTCTTT
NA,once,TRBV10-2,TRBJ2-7,CASSNSYEQYF,TGCGCCAGCAGTAACTCCTACGAGCAGTACTTC
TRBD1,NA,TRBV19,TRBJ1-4,CASSITGDSHELFF,TGTGCCAGTAGCATTACAGGGGATAGCCATGAACTGTTTTTT
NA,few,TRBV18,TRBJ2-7,CASSPMSFSYEQYF,TGTGCCAGCTCACCTATGTCGTTCTCCTACGAGCAGTACTTC
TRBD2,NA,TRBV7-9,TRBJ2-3,CASLGQRGSTDTQYF,TGTGCCAGCCTCGGTCAGCGGGGAAGCACAGATACGCAGTATTTT
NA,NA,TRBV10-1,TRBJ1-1,CASSGQGRTEAFF,TGCGCCAGCAGCGGGCAGGGCCGGACTGAAGCTTTCTTT
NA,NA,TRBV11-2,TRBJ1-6,CASSLGRLVGNSPLHF,TGTGCCAGCAGCTTAGGCAGGCTGGTAGGGAATTCACCCCTCCACTTT
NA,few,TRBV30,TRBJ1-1,CAWSVLRREAFF,TGTGCCTGGAGTGTACTGCGGCGTGAAGCTTTCTTT
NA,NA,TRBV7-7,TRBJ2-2,CASSPLPTNTGELFF,TGTGCTAGCAGCCCCCTACCTACGAACACCGGGGAGCTGTTTTTT
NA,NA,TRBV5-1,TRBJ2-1,CASSAGVSLSYNEQFF,TGCGCCAGCAGCGCGGGTGTGAGCCTCTCCTACAATGAGCAGTTCTTC
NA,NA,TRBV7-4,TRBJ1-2,CASSLALNSYGYTF,TGTGCCAGCAGCTTAGCCCTCAATTCCTATGGCTACACCTTC
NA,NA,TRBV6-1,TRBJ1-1,CASAVWENTEAFF,TGTGCCAGCGCGGTTTGGGAAAACACTGAAGCTTTCTTT
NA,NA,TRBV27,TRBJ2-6,CASSTQGFSGANVLTF,TGTGCCAGCAGTACCCAGGGGTTTTCAGGGGCCAACGTCCTGACTTTC
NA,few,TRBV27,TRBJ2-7,CASSLGEWGLGYEQYF,TGTGCCAGCAGTTTAGGAGAGTGGGGTTTGGGTTACGAGCAGTACTTC
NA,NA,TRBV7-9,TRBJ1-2,CASSLPRNYGYTF,TGTGCCAGCAGCTTACCTAGGAACTATGGCTACACCTTC
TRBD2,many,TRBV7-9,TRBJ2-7,CASSSPSGLGYEQYF,TGTGCCAGCAGCTCCCCCAGTGGACTAGGGTACGAGCAGTACTTC
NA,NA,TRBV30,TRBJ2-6,CAWTAQGSPGANVLTF,TGTGCCTGGACCGCCCAGGGTAGTCCTGGGGCCAACGTCCTGACTTTC